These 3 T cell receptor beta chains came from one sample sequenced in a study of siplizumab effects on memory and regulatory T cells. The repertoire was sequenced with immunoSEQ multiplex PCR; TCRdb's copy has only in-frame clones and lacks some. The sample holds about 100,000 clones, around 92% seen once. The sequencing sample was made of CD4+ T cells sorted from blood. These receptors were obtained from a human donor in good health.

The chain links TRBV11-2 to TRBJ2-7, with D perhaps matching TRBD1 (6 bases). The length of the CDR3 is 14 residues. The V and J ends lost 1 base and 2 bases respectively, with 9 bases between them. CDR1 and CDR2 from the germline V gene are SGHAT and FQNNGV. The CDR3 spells CASSLGTVPYEQYF. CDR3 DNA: TGTGCCAGCAGCTTAGGGACAGTCCCCTACGAGCAGTACTTC.

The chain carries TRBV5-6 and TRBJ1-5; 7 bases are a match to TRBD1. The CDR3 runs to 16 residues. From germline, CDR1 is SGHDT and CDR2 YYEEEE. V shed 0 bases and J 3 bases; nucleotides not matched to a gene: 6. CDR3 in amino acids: CASSLESDRYNQPQHF. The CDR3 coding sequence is TGTGCCAGCAGCTTGGAGTCGGACAGGTACAATCAGCCCCAGCATTTT.

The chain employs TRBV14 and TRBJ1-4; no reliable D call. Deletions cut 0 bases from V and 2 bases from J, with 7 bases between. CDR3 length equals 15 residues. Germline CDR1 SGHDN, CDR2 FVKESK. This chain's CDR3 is CASSQDGRTNEKLFF. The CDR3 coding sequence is TGTGCCAGCAGCCAAGACGGGAGGACTAATGAAAAACTGTTTTTT. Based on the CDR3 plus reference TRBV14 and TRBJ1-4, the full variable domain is EAGVTQFPSHSVIEKGQTVTLRCDPISGHDNLYWYRRVMGKEIKFLLHFVKESKQDESGMPNNRFLAERTGGTYSTLKVQPAELEDSGVYFCASSQDGRTNEKLFFGSGTQLSVL.